These 9 T cell receptor beta chains share one sample of origin, sequenced in a study of blood T cell repertoires in COVID-19. Method: immunoSEQ multiplex PCR; TCRdb's copy keeps in-frame clones and lacks some. The sample lists about 230,000 clones; around 83% were seen once. The material sequenced was peripheral blood. These receptor sequences come from a man aged 35-49 years with active or convalescent COVID-19.

The CDR3, as DNA: TGCGCCAGCAGCCCGATGGGGGGTAATGATTCACCCCTCCACTTT. This gives the protein CASSPMGGNDSPLHF. The chain uses TRBV5-1 and TRBJ1-6; tentatively, D is TRBD1 (5 bases). The CDR3 sequence is 15 residues long. V shed 4 bases and J shed 8 bases, with 16 bases lying between them. Germline loops: CDR1 SGHRS, CDR2 YFSETQ.

The rearrangement links TRBV19 to TRBJ2-1; 12 bases fit TRBD2. The CDR3 spans 17 residues. V lost 5 bases and J lost 6; bases outside the gene matches: 11. Germline V lookup: CDR1 LNHDA, CDR2 SQIVND (reference sequence). This CDR3 is CASSRWVTSGRPNEQFF. CDR3 in DNA: TGTGCCAGTAGTCGTTGGGTGACTAGCGGGAGACCCAATGAGCAGTTCTTC.

The chain uses TRBV19 and TRBJ2-7, with 8 bases fitting TRBD2. J was trimmed by 2 bases and V by 0 bases; bases with no gene match: 6. Looked up from germline, CDR1 is LNHDA and CDR2 is SQIVND (reference sequence). CDR3 length equals 16 residues. CDR3 protein: CASSIDGGSGTYEQYF. CDR3 DNA: TGTGCCAGTAGTATAGATGGAGGTAGCGGGACCTACGAGCAGTACTTC.

The sample holds a few counts of this clone. The chain links TRBV6-1 to TRBJ1-1; 7 bases align to TRBD1. The CDR3 consists of 16 residues. Germline loops: CDR1 MNHNS, CDR2 SASEGT. V shed 2 bases and J 2 bases; nucleotides not matched to a gene: 8. The CDR3 nucleotides are TGTGCCAGCAGTGAACGCCCGGCAGGGGGAAACACTGAAGCTTTCTTT. Translating it yields CASSERPAGGNTEAFF.

J is TRBJ1-2 and V is TRBV6-5, with D maybe TRBD1 (5 bases). Trimming removed 10 bases from V and 2 bases from J, with 14 bases in between. Germline values: CDR1 MNHEY, CDR2 SVGAGI. This CDR3 is built from 13 residues. The CDR3 bases are TGTGCCACTTCGGAAAGGGGAAACTATGGCTACACCTTC. Translated, it gives CATSERGNYGYTF.

The chain couples TRBV19 to TRBJ1-4; maybe TRBD1 (6 bases). V was clipped by 4 bases and J by 14 bases, with 17 bases between them. The germline V gene encodes CDR1 LNHDA and CDR2 SQIVND (reference sequence). The CDR3 extends over 13 amino acids. Here the CDR3 reads CASSTAHLRGLFF. CDR3 nucleotide sequence: TGTGCCAGTAGTACCGCCCACTTAAGGGGGCTGTTTTTT. Using reference TRBV19 and TRBJ1-4 for the parts outside the CDR3, the full variable domain is DGGITQSPKYLFRKEGQNVTLSCEQNLNHDAMYWYRQDPGQGLRLIYYSQIVNDFQKGDIAEGYSVSREKKESFPLTVTSAQKNPTAFYLCASSTAHLRGLFFGSGTQLSVL.

This chain uses TRBV4-1 with TRBJ2-1; TRBD1 matches 10 bases. The J segment lost 6 bases and the V segment lost 0 bases, leaving 5 bases of the junction unmatched. Germline V lookup: CDR1 MGHRA, CDR2 YSYEKL. This CDR3 contains 16 residues. This CDR3 reads CASSQDRTGGFNEQFF. The CDR3 region has the DNA TGCGCCAGCAGCCAAGATCGGACAGGGGGTTTCAATGAGCAGTTCTTC.

The chain carries TRBV30 and TRBJ1-3; D unresolved. The CDR3 length is 13 residues. Germline V gives CDR1 GTSNPN, CDR2 SVGIG (reference sequence). V lost 1 base, J lost 0 bases, and 4 bases lay in between. CDR3 sequence reads: CAWSDTSGNTIYF. In DNA form, the CDR3 reads TGTGCCTGGAGTGACACCTCTGGAAACACCATATATTTT.

The chain combines TRBV30 with TRBJ1-1; perhaps TRBD1 as D (6 bases). Trimming removed 5 bases from V and 6 bases from J, with 10 bases in between. This CDR3 is 11 amino acids long. The V gene's germline CDR1 is GTSNPN and CDR2 SVGIG (reference sequence). CDR3 loop: CAWGTGPEAFF. CDR3 DNA sequence: TGTGCCTGGGGAACAGGGCCTGAAGCTTTCTTT.